These 22 T cell receptor beta chains were all obtained from the same sample, sequenced in a study of monozygotic twins with inflammatory bowel disease. Using the 5' RACE reads, TCRdb records one entry per CDR3 protein without DNA. The sample's table shows about 300,000 distinct CDR3 sequences. The sequencing sample was made of blood. The receptors originated from a human donor with ulcerative colitis or Crohn's disease, or a healthy co-twin of an affected twin (not recorded which).

Here the CDR3 reads CAATATSSYEQYF. The V call is TRBV30, the J call TRBJ2-7. Germline V gene data show CDR1 as GTSNPN and CDR2 as SVGIG (reference sequence). CDR3 length equals 13 residues.

The V call is TRBV10-2, the J call TRBJ2-5; the D call of TRBD2 rests on TCRdb alone, since no DNA is present to check it. CDR3 length equals 15 residues. Germline CDR1 is WSHSY and CDR2 is SAAADI. This CDR3 reads CASSASGIPQETQYF.

This rearrangement joins TRBV7-2 to TRBJ1-2. CDR3 size: 15 residues. Germline V CDR1 and CDR2: SGHTA, FQGNSA. CDR3 amino acids: CASSLGREGRGRYTF.

This chain uses TRBV20-1 with TRBJ2-1; TCRdb names TRBD2, which stays unverified in the absence of DNA. Germline lookup yields CDR1 DFQATT and CDR2 SNEGSKA (reference sequence). The CDR3 is 16 amino acids. The CDR3 loop reads CSASNKPGLAGNEQFF.

The rearrangement uses TRBV5-5 and TRBJ1-6; TCRdb's D call of TRBD1 is untestable without DNA. The CDR3 loop spans 16 amino acids. CDR1 and CDR2 from the germline V gene are SGHKS and YYEKEE (reference sequence). CDR3 loop: CASGGGESAYNSPLHF. The whole variable domain, filled in from reference TRBV5-5 and TRBJ1-6, reads DAGVTQSPTHLIKTRGQQVTLRCSPISGHKSVSWYQQVLGQGPQFIFQYYEKEERGRGNFPDRFSARQFPNYSSELNVNALLLGDSALYLCASGGGESAYNSPLHFGNGTRLTVT.

The rearrangement links TRBV25-1 to TRBJ2-7; TCRdb's D call of TRBD1 is untestable without DNA. Germline V gene lookup returns CDR1 MGHDK and CDR2 SYGVNS. The CDR3 runs 14 residues. CDR3 in amino acids: CASSVRDRPYEQYF.

This chain joins TRBV12-3 or TRBV12-4 and TRBJ2-4. This CDR3 comprises 14 residues. CDR3 amino acids: CASSLRLAKNIQYF.

V usage is TRBV7-2 and J usage is TRBJ2-2. The CDR3 sequence is 13 residues long. CDR1 SGHTA and CDR2 FQGNSA come from the germline V gene. The CDR3: CAGRQKNTGELFF.

The chain combines TRBV29-1 with TRBJ2-7; TCRdb designates TRBD1, a call that cannot be tested without DNA. The germline V gene has CDR1 SQVTM and CDR2 ANQGSEA. CDR3 length: 12 amino acids. CDR3 in amino acids: CSAGGRAYEQYF.

V is TRBV7-2 and J is TRBJ1-3. Per germline, CDR1 SGHTA and CDR2 FQGNSA. The CDR3 consists of 16 residues. The CDR3 is CASSPEVALTGNTIYF.

The chain recombines TRBV6-2 or TRBV6-3 with TRBJ1-3; TCRdb's D call of TRBD1 is untestable without DNA. Germline values: CDR1 MNHEY, CDR2 SVGEGT. The CDR3 is made up of 16 amino acids. The CDR3 loop reads CASGRDRGHSGNTIYF.

The V and J genes are TRBV15 and TRBJ2-7; TCRdb returns TRBD1, unconfirmable since there is no DNA. Germline assignment: CDR1 LNHNV and CDR2 YYDKDF (reference sequence). CDR3 length: 14 amino acids. CDR3: CATSRDQGLDEQYF.

The chain links TRBV6-2 or TRBV6-3 to TRBJ1-4. The CDR3 runs 16 residues. Germline loops: CDR1 MNHEY, CDR2 SVGEGT. CDR3 in amino acids: CASSYSKSQTNEKLFF.

This sequence joins TRBV12-3 or TRBV12-4 and TRBJ1-2; no DNA is available, so the TRBD1 call from TCRdb remains unchecked. CDR3 length: 13 residues. CDR3 residues: CASSLGGPYGYTF.

The chain has TRBV6-1 and TRBJ1-1. The CDR3 sequence is 13 residues long. Germline V lookup: CDR1 MNHNS, CDR2 SASEGT. CDR3 residues: CASSALLRAEAFF.

V usage is TRBV24-1 and J usage is TRBJ2-1; lacking DNA, the TRBD1 call made by TCRdb goes unchecked. CDR3 length: 17 residues. CDR1 and CDR2 from the germline V gene are KGHDR and SFDVKD. The CDR3 reads CATSASKLGKGAKEQFF.

The gene calls are TRBV6-5 and TRBJ1-1; TCRdb returns TRBD1, unconfirmable since there is no DNA. Germline V gives CDR1 MNHEY, CDR2 SVGAGI. The CDR3 loop spans 18 amino acids. The CDR3 loop is CASSYTDPRRAVNTEAFF.

This CDR3 reads CASSYTDGGNEQFF. The chain employs TRBV6-5 and TRBJ2-1; TCRdb picks TRBD2, but there is no DNA to check that call. CDR3 length: 14 residues. The germline V gene encodes CDR1 MNHEY and CDR2 SVGAGI.

This chain links TRBV19 with TRBJ1-5; no DNA is available, so the TRBD1 call from TCRdb remains unchecked. In germline, CDR1 is LNHDA, CDR2 SQIVND (reference sequence). The CDR3 is 16 amino acids. The CDR3 sequence is CASSIVLQGYNQPQHF.

The chain uses TRBV28 and TRBJ2-1; there is no DNA to check the TCRdb D call of TRBD1. The CDR3 totals 16 residues. The germline V gene encodes CDR1 MDHEN and CDR2 SYDVKM. Here the CDR3 reads CASSLSGSGSYNEQFF.

The V gene is TRBV10-3, the J gene TRBJ2-7; TCRdb lists TRBD1, though no DNA is available to test this call. Germline V gene lookup returns CDR1 ENHRY and CDR2 SYGVKD. This CDR3 is 16 amino acids long. The CDR3 is CAISEPGLGSSYEQYF.

The chain carries TRBV18 and TRBJ2-7; TCRdb designates TRBD1, a call that cannot be tested without DNA. This CDR3 has 15 residues. Germline V lookup: CDR1 KGHSH, CDR2 LQKENI. The CDR3 loop reads CASSPLRDRGHEQYF.